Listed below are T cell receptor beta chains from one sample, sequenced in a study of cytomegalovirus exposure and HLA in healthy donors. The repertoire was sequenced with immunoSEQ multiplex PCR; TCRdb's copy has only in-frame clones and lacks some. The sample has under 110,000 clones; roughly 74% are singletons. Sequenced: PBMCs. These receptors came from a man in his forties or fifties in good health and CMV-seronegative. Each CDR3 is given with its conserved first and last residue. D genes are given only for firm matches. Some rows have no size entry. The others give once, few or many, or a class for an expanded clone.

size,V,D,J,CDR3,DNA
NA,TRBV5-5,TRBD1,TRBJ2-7,CASSSGQAQIYEQYF,TGTGCCAGCAGCTCAGGACAGGCCCAAATCTACGAGCAGTACTTC
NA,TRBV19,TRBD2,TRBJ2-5,CASSSFTSGGSETQYF,TGTGCCAGTAGTAGCTTTACTAGCGGGGGGAGCGAGACCCAGTACTTC
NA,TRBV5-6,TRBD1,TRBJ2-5,CASSRTGRVRETQYF,TGTGCCAGCAGCCGGACAGGGCGGGTCCGAGAGACCCAGTACTTC
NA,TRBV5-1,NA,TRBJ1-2,CASSLLGASYGYTF,TGCGCCAGCAGCTTGCTAGGGGCGAGTTATGGCTACACCTTC
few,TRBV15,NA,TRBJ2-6,CATSMRVSGANVLTF,TGTGCCACCAGCATGAGGGTCTCTGGGGCCAACGTCCTGACTTTC
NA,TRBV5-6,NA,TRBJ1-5,CASSLKPWRGNQPQHF,TGTGCCAGCAGCTTGAAACCCTGGAGGGGCAATCAGCCCCAGCATTTT
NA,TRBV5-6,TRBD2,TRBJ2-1,CASSFSSGNEQFF,TGTGCCAGCAGCTTTTCTAGCGGGAATGAGCAGTTCTTC
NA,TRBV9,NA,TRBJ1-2,CASSVVASTSGGYTF,TGTGCCAGCAGCGTAGTAGCCTCTACCTCTGGGGGCTACACCTTC
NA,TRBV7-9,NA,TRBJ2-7,CASSPLDITYEQYF,TGTGCCAGCAGCCCGTTGGACATAACCTACGAGCAGTACTTC
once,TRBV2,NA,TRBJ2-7,CASGGSSYEQYF,TGTGCCAGCGGTGGGAGCTCCTACGAGCAGTACTTC
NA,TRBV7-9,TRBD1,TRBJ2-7,CASSSRQGSYEQYF,TGTGCCAGCAGCTCGAGACAGGGCTCCTACGAGCAGTACTTC
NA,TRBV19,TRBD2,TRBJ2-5,CATAGGIQQTQYF,TGTGCCACGGCGGGGGGGATTCAACAGACCCAGTACTTC
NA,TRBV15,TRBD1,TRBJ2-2,CATSRPGQGFSTGELFF,TGTGCCACCAGCAGACCGGGACAGGGTTTCTCCACCGGGGAGCTGTTTTTT
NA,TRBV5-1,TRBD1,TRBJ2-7,CASSRDRGHSYEQYF,TGCGCCAGCAGCAGGGACAGGGGGCATTCCTACGAGCAGTACTTC
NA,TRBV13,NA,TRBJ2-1,CASSMTVRSEQFF,TGTGCCAGCAGCATGACAGTTAGGAGTGAGCAGTTCTTC
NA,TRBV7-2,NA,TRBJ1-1,CASSGQGALNTEAFF,TGTGCCAGCAGTGGTCAGGGTGCGCTGAACACTGAAGCTTTCTTT
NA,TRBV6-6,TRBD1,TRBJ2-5,CASSSPDRGFGETQYF,TGTGCCAGCAGCTCCCCGGACAGGGGGTTTGGAGAGACCCAGTACTTC
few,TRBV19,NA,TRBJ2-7,CASSDRADGGDEQYF,TGTGCCAGTAGTGACAGAGCGGATGGGGGCGACGAGCAGTACTTC
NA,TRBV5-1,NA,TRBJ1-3,CASSLGQPGNTIYF,TGCGCCAGCAGCTTGGGACAGCCTGGAAACACCATATATTTT
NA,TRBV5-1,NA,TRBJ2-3,CASSGADRFTDTQYF,TGCGCCAGCAGTGGGGCCGACAGATTCACAGATACGCAGTATTTT
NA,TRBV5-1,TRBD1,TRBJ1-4,CASSSGGLTNEKLFF,TGCGCCAGCAGCTCAGGGGGTTTAACTAATGAAAAACTGTTTTTT
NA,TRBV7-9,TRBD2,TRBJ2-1,CASRSTTGTSAPYPNEQFF,TGTGCCAGCAGATCGACCACGGGGACTAGCGCCCCGTATCCCAATGAGCAGTTCTTC
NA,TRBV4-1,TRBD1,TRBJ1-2,CASSLESGTAYGYTF,TGCGCCAGCAGCCTAGAGTCCGGGACAGCGTATGGCTACACCTTC
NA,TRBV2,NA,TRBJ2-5,CASSMEGWETQYF,TGTGCCAGCAGTATGGAGGGGTGGGAGACCCAGTACTTC
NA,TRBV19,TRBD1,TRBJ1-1,CASNPNLGQGNTEAFF,TGTGCCAGTAACCCAAACCTCGGACAGGGAAACACTGAAGCTTTCTTT
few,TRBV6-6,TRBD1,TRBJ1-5,CASSYFTGGEQPQHF,TGTGCCAGCAGTTACTTCACAGGGGGGGAACAGCCCCAGCATTTT
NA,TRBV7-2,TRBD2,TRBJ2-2,CASKQGLANTGELFF,TGTGCCAGTAAACAAGGACTAGCGAACACCGGGGAGCTGTTTTTT
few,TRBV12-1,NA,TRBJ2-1,CASSFGGLAGVTYNEQFF,TGTGCCAGCAGCTTTGGGGGACTAGCGGGGGTGACCTACAATGAGCAGTTCTTC
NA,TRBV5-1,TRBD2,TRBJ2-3,CASSTSGTRGDTQYF,TGCGCCAGCAGCACCTCCGGGACTAGGGGAGATACGCAGTATTTT
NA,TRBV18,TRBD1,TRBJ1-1,CASSPMDRAMNTEAFF,TGTGCCAGCTCACCAATGGACAGGGCTATGAACACTGAAGCTTTCTTT
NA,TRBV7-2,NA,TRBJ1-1,CASSLNGNTEAFF,TGTGCCAGCAGCTTAAACGGTAACACTGAAGCTTTCTTT
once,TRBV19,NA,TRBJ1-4,CASSMNYEKLFF,TGTGCCAGTAGTATGAACTATGAAAAACTGTTTTTT
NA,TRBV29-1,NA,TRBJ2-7,CSAQEPRGPSSYEQYF,TGCAGCGCGCAAGAACCCAGAGGGCCGAGCTCCTACGAGCAGTACTTC
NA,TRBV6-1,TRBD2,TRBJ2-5,CASSSAGGKTQYF,TGTGCCAGCTCGTCAGCGGGGGGGAAGACCCAGTACTTC
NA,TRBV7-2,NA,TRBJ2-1,CASSLSSGAYNEQFF,TGTGCCAGCAGCTTGTCGTCGGGGGCCTACAATGAGCAGTTCTTC
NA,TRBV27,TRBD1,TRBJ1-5,CASISGTGRFSNQPQHF,TGTGCCAGCATTTCCGGGACAGGGCGTTTTAGCAATCAGCCCCAGCATTTT
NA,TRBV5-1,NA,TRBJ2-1,CASSLDQGYNEQFF,TGCGCCAGCAGCTTGGATCAGGGATACAATGAGCAGTTCTTC
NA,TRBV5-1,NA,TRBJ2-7,CASSLAAGASYEQYF,TGCGCCAGCAGCTTGGCCGCAGGGGCTTCCTACGAGCAGTACTTC
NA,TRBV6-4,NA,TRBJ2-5,CASSRELQETQYF,TGTGCCAGCAGCCGGGAGTTACAAGAGACCCAGTACTTC
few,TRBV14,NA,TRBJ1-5,CASSRGDDQPQHF,TGTGCCAGCAGCCGCGGGGACGATCAGCCCCAGCATTTT
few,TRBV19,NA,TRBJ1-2,CASSEEGRAYGYTF,TGTGCCAGTAGCGAAGAGGGCAGAGCCTATGGCTACACCTTC
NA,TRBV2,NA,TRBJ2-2,CASERNTGELFF,TGTGCCAGCGAGCGAAACACCGGGGAGCTGTTTTTT
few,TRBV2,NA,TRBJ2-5,CASKTNLQETQYF,TGTGCCAGCAAAACGAACTTACAAGAGACCCAGTACTTC
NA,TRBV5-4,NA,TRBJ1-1,CASSSGRRAGGEAFF,TGTGCCAGCAGCTCGGGACGTCGGGCGGGGGGTGAAGCTTTCTTT